Listed below are T cell receptor beta chains from one sample, sequenced in a study of vaccination and CD4 T cells after COVID-19. No antigen is known for these receptors. TCRdb re-called the PCR reads through MiXCR, storing one row per CDR3 protein. The sample consists of more than 8,000 distinct CDR3 sequences, 40% to 65% of them appearing once. Sequencing was carried out using CD4+ T cells from blood, cultured in vitro. These TCRs come from a human donor who had recovered from COVID-19. Each CDR3 is given with its conserved first and last residue. D genes are given only for firm matches. Size is omitted from some rows. Given values are once, few, many or a class for expanded clones.

j_call: TRBJ2-7
d_call: .
clone_size: .
v_call: TRBV7-8
cdr3_aa: CASSFGRLTYEQYF
cdr3_nt: TGTGCCAGCAGCTTCGGACGGTTAACCTACGAGCAGTACTTC

j_call: TRBJ2-3
d_call: TRBD2
clone_size: .
v_call: TRBV20-1
cdr3_aa: CSARGPATSGGITDTQYF
cdr3_nt: TGCAGTGCTAGAGGCCCTGCTACTAGCGGGGGGATCACAGATACGCAGTATTTT

j_call: TRBJ2-1
d_call: .
clone_size: .
v_call: TRBV6-1
cdr3_aa: CATLTGKVNEQFF
cdr3_nt: TGTGCCACCCTGACCGGGAAGGTGAATGAGCAGTTCTTC

j_call: TRBJ2-7
d_call: TRBD1
clone_size: .
v_call: TRBV6-1
cdr3_aa: CASGLRDRDTEQYF
cdr3_nt: TGTGCCAGCGGCCTACGGGACAGGGACACCGAGCAGTACTTC

j_call: TRBJ2-3
d_call: .
clone_size: few
v_call: TRBV7-3
cdr3_aa: CASSLRTGASTDTQYF
cdr3_nt: TGTGCCAGCAGCTTAAGGACGGGGGCTAGCACAGATACGCAGTATTTT

j_call: TRBJ1-1
d_call: .
clone_size: .
v_call: TRBV20-1
cdr3_aa: CSHLRMNTEAFF
cdr3_nt: TGCAGTCACCTAAGGATGAACACTGAAGCTTTCTTT

j_call: TRBJ2-7
d_call: TRBD2
clone_size: .
v_call: TRBV20-1
cdr3_aa: CRVAGSTWEQYF
cdr3_nt: TGCAGAGTAGCGGGGAGTACGTGGGAGCAGTACTTC

j_call: TRBJ2-1
d_call: TRBD2
clone_size: few
v_call: TRBV20-1
cdr3_aa: CSPRTSGTYNEQFF
cdr3_nt: TGCAGTCCAAGAACTAGCGGAACCTACAATGAGCAGTTCTTC

j_call: TRBJ2-2
d_call: TRBD2
clone_size: .
v_call: TRBV7-2
cdr3_aa: CASSKDSGSAGELFF
cdr3_nt: TGTGCCAGCAGCAAGGATAGCGGGAGCGCCGGGGAGCTGTTTTTT

j_call: TRBJ2-5
d_call: TRBD2
clone_size: .
v_call: TRBV27
cdr3_aa: CASSLSPGGETQYF
cdr3_nt: TGTGCCAGCAGTTTATCCCCGGGAGGGGAGACCCAGTACTTC

j_call: TRBJ1-1
d_call: .
clone_size: .
v_call: TRBV27
cdr3_aa: CASSLSAGWGTEAFF
cdr3_nt: TGTGCCAGCAGTTTATCGGCGGGATGGGGCACTGAAGCTTTCTTT

j_call: TRBJ1-2
d_call: .
clone_size: .
v_call: TRBV6-1
cdr3_aa: CASRKGYGYTF
cdr3_nt: TGTGCCAGCAGAAAGGGTTATGGCTACACCTTC

j_call: TRBJ2-7
d_call: TRBD1
clone_size: few
v_call: TRBV15
cdr3_aa: CATSREVFVGQGSEQYF
cdr3_nt: TGTGCCACCAGCAGAGAAGTGTTTGTCGGACAGGGGAGCGAGCAGTACTTC

j_call: TRBJ1-1
d_call: .
clone_size: .
v_call: TRBV11-3
cdr3_aa: CASSLGVWSEAFF
cdr3_nt: TGTGCCAGCAGCTTAGGCGTGTGGAGTGAAGCTTTCTTT

j_call: TRBJ2-5
d_call: TRBD2
clone_size: .
v_call: TRBV20-1
cdr3_aa: CSASGGGNQETQYF
cdr3_nt: TGCAGTGCTAGCGGGGGGGGCAACCAAGAGACCCAGTACTTC

j_call: TRBJ2-7
d_call: .
clone_size: .
v_call: TRBV20-1
cdr3_aa: CSATGQGAGAQREQYF
cdr3_nt: TGCAGTGCTACCGGACAGGGAGCGGGAGCCCAGAGGGAGCAGTACTTC

j_call: TRBJ1-1
d_call: .
clone_size: .
v_call: TRBV2
cdr3_aa: CARESRGELNTEAFF
cdr3_nt: TGTGCCAGGGAGTCCCGTGGGGAATTGAACACTGAAGCTTTCTTT

j_call: TRBJ1-5
d_call: .
clone_size: medium-sized
v_call: TRBV7-2
cdr3_aa: CASSIYNQPQHF
cdr3_nt: TGTGCCAGCAGCATTTACAATCAGCCCCAGCATTTT

j_call: TRBJ2-3
d_call: .
clone_size: .
v_call: TRBV20-1
cdr3_aa: CSARASAARDTQYF
cdr3_nt: TGCAGTGCTAGAGCGAGCGCTGCACGAGATACGCAGTATTTT

j_call: TRBJ1-3
d_call: .
clone_size: .
v_call: TRBV15
cdr3_aa: CATSRDGVRGNTIYF
cdr3_nt: TGTGCCACCAGCAGAGACGGGGTCCGTGGAAACACCATATATTTT

j_call: TRBJ2-1
d_call: .
clone_size: .
v_call: TRBV20-1
cdr3_aa: CSALLAGGNTYNEQFF
cdr3_nt: TGCAGTGCTTTACTAGCTGGCGGGAACACTTACAATGAGCAGTTCTTC

j_call: TRBJ1-2
d_call: .
clone_size: few
v_call: TRBV20-1
cdr3_aa: CSARDLWGGDYGYTF
cdr3_nt: TGCAGTGCTAGAGATTTGTGGGGAGGCGACTATGGCTACACCTTC

j_call: TRBJ1-6
d_call: TRBD1
clone_size: .
v_call: TRBV6-2/TRBV6-3
cdr3_aa: CASSDRGAAYNSPLHF
cdr3_nt: TGTGCCAGCAGCGACAGGGGGGCGGCCTATAATTCACCCCTCCACTTT

j_call: TRBJ2-1
d_call: TRBD2
clone_size: .
v_call: TRBV7-3
cdr3_aa: CASSQSGSYNEQFF
cdr3_nt: TGTGCCAGCAGCCAGAGCGGGAGTTACAATGAGCAGTTCTTC

j_call: TRBJ2-3
d_call: TRBD1
clone_size: medium-sized
v_call: TRBV12-3/TRBV12-4
cdr3_aa: CASTPRTGNSGSDTQYF
cdr3_nt: TGTGCCAGCACACCCAGGACAGGGAACTCCGGCTCGGATACGCAGTATTTT

j_call: TRBJ2-5
d_call: TRBD1
clone_size: .
v_call: TRBV7-2
cdr3_aa: CASSFAGTGEETQYF
cdr3_nt: TGTGCCAGCAGCTTTGCGGGGACAGGGGAAGAGACCCAGTACTTC

j_call: TRBJ2-7
d_call: TRBD1
clone_size: .
v_call: TRBV20-1
cdr3_aa: CSASNRGFEQYF
cdr3_nt: TGCAGTGCTAGCAACAGGGGATTCGAGCAGTACTTC

j_call: TRBJ1-2
d_call: TRBD1
clone_size: .
v_call: TRBV20-1
cdr3_aa: CSASDRGRGYTF
cdr3_nt: TGCAGTGCTTCGGACAGGGGGCGGGGCTACACCTTC

j_call: TRBJ2-3
d_call: TRBD2
clone_size: once
v_call: TRBV20-1
cdr3_aa: CSAEAGAGTDTQYF
cdr3_nt: TGCAGTGCCGAAGCGGGAGCAGGCACAGATACGCAGTATTTT

j_call: TRBJ2-5
d_call: .
clone_size: .
v_call: TRBV20-1
cdr3_aa: CSARVVAQETQYF
cdr3_nt: TGCAGTGCTAGAGTCGTGGCACAAGAGACCCAGTACTTC

j_call: TRBJ1-2
d_call: .
clone_size: few
v_call: TRBV20-1
cdr3_aa: CSARDTENYGYTF
cdr3_nt: TGCAGTGCTAGAGATACGGAGAACTATGGCTACACCTTC

j_call: TRBJ1-2
d_call: .
clone_size: few
v_call: TRBV24-1
cdr3_aa: CATSDSSFSSALGGYTF
cdr3_nt: TGTGCCACCAGTGATTCCTCGTTTTCTTCGGCCCTCGGAGGCTACACCTTC

j_call: TRBJ1-2
d_call: TRBD1
clone_size: .
v_call: TRBV15
cdr3_aa: CATSSQRGQRAYGYTF
cdr3_nt: TGTGCCACCAGCAGTCAGAGGGGACAGCGGGCCTATGGCTACACCTTC

j_call: TRBJ1-5
d_call: .
clone_size: few
v_call: TRBV2
cdr3_aa: CASSEARVNQPQHF
cdr3_nt: TGTGCCAGCAGTGAAGCCAGGGTCAATCAGCCCCAGCATTTT

j_call: TRBJ2-1
d_call: TRBD2
clone_size: .
v_call: TRBV3-1
cdr3_aa: CASSPGLAEGPFGEQFF
cdr3_nt: TGTGCCAGCAGCCCTGGACTAGCGGAAGGTCCGTTCGGAGAGCAGTTCTTC

j_call: TRBJ1-3
d_call: .
clone_size: .
v_call: TRBV5-1
cdr3_aa: CASSLVGPKAGNTIYF
cdr3_nt: TGCGCCAGCAGCTTGGTGGGTCCCAAAGCGGGAAACACCATATATTTT

j_call: TRBJ1-2
d_call: .
clone_size: .
v_call: TRBV6-4
cdr3_aa: CASSPGHGLNYGYTF
cdr3_nt: TGTGCCAGCAGCCCGGGACACGGACTAAACTATGGCTACACCTTC

j_call: TRBJ1-3
d_call: .
clone_size: few
v_call: TRBV15
cdr3_aa: CATSRGDVGNTIYF
cdr3_nt: TGTGCCACCAGCAGAGGTGACGTTGGAAACACCATATATTTT

j_call: TRBJ2-1
d_call: .
clone_size: .
v_call: TRBV7-3
cdr3_aa: CASRFNGDEQFF
cdr3_nt: TGTGCCAGCAGGTTTAACGGCGATGAGCAGTTCTTC

j_call: TRBJ2-3
d_call: TRBD1
clone_size: .
v_call: TRBV5-1
cdr3_aa: CASSLQGATDTQYF
cdr3_nt: TGCGCCAGCAGCTTACAGGGGGCCACAGATACGCAGTATTTT

j_call: TRBJ1-2
d_call: .
clone_size: few
v_call: TRBV6-1
cdr3_aa: CASGKGTGNYGYTF
cdr3_nt: TGTGCCAGCGGGAAAGGTACAGGGAACTATGGCTACACCTTC

j_call: TRBJ2-6
d_call: .
clone_size: few
v_call: TRBV7-6
cdr3_aa: CASSHSRGAGANVLTF
cdr3_nt: TGTGCCAGCAGCCATTCCCGGGGCGCTGGGGCCAACGTCCTGACTTTC

j_call: TRBJ2-1
d_call: TRBD2
clone_size: .
v_call: TRBV6-2/TRBV6-3
cdr3_aa: CASSYSSGTAPGTRVDVEQFF
cdr3_nt: TGTGCCAGCAGTTACTCGAGTGGTACGGCACCCGGGACTAGAGTAGATGTTGAGCAGTTCTTC

j_call: TRBJ1-4
d_call: .
clone_size: .
v_call: TRBV6-1
cdr3_aa: CASSSEKLFF
cdr3_nt: TGTGCCAGCAGCTCCGAAAAACTGTTTTTT

j_call: TRBJ1-5
d_call: .
clone_size: .
v_call: TRBV9
cdr3_aa: CASSVAGSHQPQHF
cdr3_nt: TGTGCCAGCAGCGTAGCAGGGTCTCATCAGCCCCAGCATTTT

j_call: TRBJ2-1
d_call: TRBD2
clone_size: .
v_call: TRBV6-5
cdr3_aa: CASSYGLAGSNEQFF
cdr3_nt: TGTGCCAGCAGTTATGGGCTAGCGGGGTCCAATGAGCAGTTCTTC

j_call: TRBJ2-1
d_call: TRBD1
clone_size: .
v_call: TRBV28
cdr3_aa: CASSFLGGDGDWNEQFF
cdr3_nt: TGTGCCAGCAGTTTTTTAGGGGGCGATGGTGATTGGAATGAGCAGTTCTTC

j_call: TRBJ2-7
d_call: .
clone_size: few
v_call: TRBV30
cdr3_aa: CAWSPGPPSEQYF
cdr3_nt: TGTGCCTGGAGTCCGGGTCCCCCTTCGGAGCAGTACTTC

j_call: TRBJ2-5
d_call: .
clone_size: .
v_call: TRBV12-1
cdr3_aa: CASSPMWSLKETQYF
cdr3_nt: TGTGCCAGCAGCCCAATGTGGTCTCTAAAAGAGACCCAGTACTTC

j_call: TRBJ1-1
d_call: TRBD1
clone_size: .
v_call: TRBV6-1
cdr3_aa: CASSHRQDSGQKNTEAFF
cdr3_nt: TGTGCCAGCAGCCACAGACAAGACTCGGGACAGAAGAACACTGAAGCTTTCTTT

j_call: TRBJ2-3
d_call: TRBD2
clone_size: .
v_call: TRBV11-3
cdr3_aa: CASSSLAGRADTQYF
cdr3_nt: TGTGCCAGCAGCTCTTTGGCGGGGAGGGCAGATACGCAGTATTTT

j_call: TRBJ2-1
d_call: .
clone_size: .
v_call: TRBV20-1
cdr3_aa: CSARSAGISYNEQFF
cdr3_nt: TGCAGTGCTAGGAGTGCCGGGATCTCCTACAATGAGCAGTTCTTC

j_call: TRBJ2-2
d_call: TRBD2
clone_size: .
v_call: TRBV28
cdr3_aa: CASRPLLGLAGGVRTGELFF
cdr3_nt: TGTGCCAGCAGGCCATTACTCGGCCTAGCGGGAGGGGTACGGACCGGGGAGCTGTTTTTT

j_call: TRBJ2-7
d_call: .
clone_size: .
v_call: TRBV7-8
cdr3_aa: CASSYQGMSYEQYF
cdr3_nt: TGTGCCAGCAGCTATCAGGGGATGTCCTACGAGCAGTACTTC

j_call: TRBJ2-1
d_call: TRBD2
clone_size: .
v_call: TRBV27
cdr3_aa: CASSLASGIVDEQFF
cdr3_nt: TGTGCCAGCAGTTTAGCTAGCGGGATTGTCGATGAGCAGTTCTTC

j_call: TRBJ2-3
d_call: .
clone_size: few
v_call: TRBV27
cdr3_aa: CASSFSNLVDTQYF
cdr3_nt: TGTGCCAGCAGTTTTTCGAACTTGGTAGATACGCAGTATTTT

j_call: TRBJ2-5
d_call: .
clone_size: .
v_call: TRBV30
cdr3_aa: CAWSRGEPETQYF
cdr3_nt: TGTGCCTGGAGTAGGGGAGAGCCAGAGACCCAGTACTTC

j_call: TRBJ2-3
d_call: TRBD1
clone_size: few
v_call: TRBV20-1
cdr3_aa: CSAKRQGPTISTDTQYF
cdr3_nt: TGCAGTGCTAAGAGACAGGGACCCACAATTAGCACAGATACGCAGTATTTT

j_call: TRBJ2-2
d_call: .
clone_size: few
v_call: TRBV6-5
cdr3_aa: CASSYRATGANNGELFF
cdr3_nt: TGTGCCAGCAGTTACAGGGCGACGGGGGCAAATAACGGGGAGCTGTTTTTT